The rows below give T cell receptor beta chains drawn from one sample of a study of tumor-infiltrating lymphocytes in primary liver carcinoma. TCRdb processed the multiplex PCR reads anew with MiXCR; each CDR3 protein has one entry. The repertoire holds 150,000 to 200,000 distinct CDR3 sequences, with around four fifths as singletons. Sequencing input: tumor tissue from primary liver carcinoma. These receptors originate from a man aged 40-55 years with primary liver carcinoma and hepatitis B virus infection. Both conserved end residues are part of each CDR3. The D gene is left open where the match is weak. Some rows mark clone size as missing; the rest say once, few, many or name a class of expanded clone.

>TRBJ1-1|NA|NA|TRBV29-1
TGTAGCGTTGGATCCGGGTGGGATATGGACACTGAAGCTTTCTTT
CSVGSGWDMDTEAFF
>TRBJ1-5|NA|many|TRBV28
TGTGCCAGCAGTGTCGTGTATAGTAAGGGGTATCAGCCCCAGCATTTT
CASSVVYSKGYQPQHF
>TRBJ2-3|NA|NA|TRBV5-4
TGTGCCAGCAGCTTGGTTCCAGATGCCCAGTATTTT
CASSLVPDAQYF
>TRBJ2-1|TRBD2|NA|TRBV29-1
TGCAGCACCCGGGGGGGACTAGCGGGATTCAATGAGCAGTTCTTC
CSTRGGLAGFNEQFF
>TRBJ1-4|TRBD1|NA|TRBV29-1
TGCAGCGCTTGGACAGGGAGTGCAACTAATGAAAAACTGTTTTTT
CSAWTGSATNEKLFF
>TRBJ2-3|NA|NA|TRBV4-2
TGTGACAGCAGCCTTGAGAGGGGAGGAGGAGATACGCAATATTTT
CDSSLERGGGDTQYF
>TRBJ2-7|NA|many|TRBV5-1
TGCGCCAGCAGTTCCCTAACGGGAGTCGGCGCGGAGCAGTACTTC
CASSSLTGVGAEQYF
>TRBJ2-3|NA|NA|TRBV5-4
TGTGCCAGTATTAACAGAGCCTCCGGAACTAGCATAGATACGCAATATTTT
CASINRASGTSIDTQYF
>TRBJ2-5|NA|NA|TRBV4-3
TGTGCCAACAGCCAAGCAGTCCGTTTGACTGGGACCCAGTACTTC
CANSQAVRLTGTQYF
>TRBJ2-3|TRBD1|NA|TRBV11-2
TGTGCCAGCAACTGGGGGACAGTGCAGCCAAATACGCAGTATTTT
CASNWGTVQPNTQYF
>TRBJ1-5|NA|NA|TRBV4-2
TGTGCCATCAGCCAAGATAGAATTGGTGGGACCTTCAGGCAACCCCAGCATTTT
CAISQDRIGGTFRQPQHF
>TRBJ1-2|NA|medium-sized|TRBV4-3
TGCGCCAGCAGCCAGGCAGGGGCAGGGAGGAACTATGGCTACACCTTC
CASSQAGAGRNYGYTF
>TRBJ2-7|NA|NA|TRBV12-3/TRBV12-4
TGTGCCAGCAGTCTCGGGACTGGGGACGAGTATTACTTC
CASSLGTGDEYYF
>TRBJ1-6|TRBD1|NA|TRBV6-6
TGTGCCAGCACTCTCGGGACAGGGCGCAATTCACCCCTCCATTTT
CASTLGTGRNSPLHF
>TRBJ2-1|TRBD2|NA|TRBV29-1
TGCGGTGGGACTAGCGGGAAGCTCTATGAGCAGTTATTC
CGGTSGKLYEQLF